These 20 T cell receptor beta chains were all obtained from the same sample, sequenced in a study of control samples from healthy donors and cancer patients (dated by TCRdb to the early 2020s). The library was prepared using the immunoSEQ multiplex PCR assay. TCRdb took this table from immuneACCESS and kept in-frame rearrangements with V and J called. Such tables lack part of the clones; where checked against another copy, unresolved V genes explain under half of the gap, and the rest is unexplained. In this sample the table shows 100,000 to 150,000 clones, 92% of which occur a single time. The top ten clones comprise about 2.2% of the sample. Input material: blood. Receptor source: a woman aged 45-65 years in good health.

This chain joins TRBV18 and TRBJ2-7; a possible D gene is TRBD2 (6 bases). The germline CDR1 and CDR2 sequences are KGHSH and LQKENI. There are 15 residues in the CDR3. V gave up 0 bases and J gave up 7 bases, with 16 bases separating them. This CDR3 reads CASSPPGLRMGEQYF. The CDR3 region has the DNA TGTGCCAGCTCACCACCGGGACTCCGAATGGGAGAGCAGTACTTC.

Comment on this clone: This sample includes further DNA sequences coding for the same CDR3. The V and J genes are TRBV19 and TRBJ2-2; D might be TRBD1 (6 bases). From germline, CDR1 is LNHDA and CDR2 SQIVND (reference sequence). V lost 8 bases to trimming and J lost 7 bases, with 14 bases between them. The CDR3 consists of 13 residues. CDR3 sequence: CASAGVGFGELFF. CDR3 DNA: TGTGCCAGTGCAGGGGTGGGGTTCGGGGAGCTGTTTTTT.

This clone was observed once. DNA of the CDR3: TGTGCCAGCTCAGGGGGCGTAAGCACTGAAGCTTTCTTT. Translating it yields CASSGGVSTEAFF. J is TRBJ1-1 and V is TRBV18; possible D gene TRBD1, 6 bases. The V end lost 5 bases, the J end lost 4 bases, and 11 bases lay between the germline ends. The CDR3 covers 13 residues. Looked up from germline, CDR1 is KGHSH and CDR2 is LQKENI.

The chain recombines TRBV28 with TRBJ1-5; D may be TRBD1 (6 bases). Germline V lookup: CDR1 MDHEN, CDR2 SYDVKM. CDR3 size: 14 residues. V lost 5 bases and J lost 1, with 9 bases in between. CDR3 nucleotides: TGTGCCAGCAGTCTAACAGGGAGCAATCAGCCCCAGCATTTT. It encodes CASSLTGSNQPQHF.

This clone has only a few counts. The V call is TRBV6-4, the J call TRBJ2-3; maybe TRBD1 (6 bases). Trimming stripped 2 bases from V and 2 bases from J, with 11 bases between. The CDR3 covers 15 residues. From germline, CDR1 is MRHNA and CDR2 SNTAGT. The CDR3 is CASSDGDKSTDTQYF. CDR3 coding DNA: TGTGCCAGCAGTGACGGGGACAAATCCACAGATACGCAGTATTTT.

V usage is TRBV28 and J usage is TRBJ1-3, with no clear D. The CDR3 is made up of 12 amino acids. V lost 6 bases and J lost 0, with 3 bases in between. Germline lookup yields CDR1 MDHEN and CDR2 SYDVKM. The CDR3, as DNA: TGTGCCAGCAGACCCTCTGGAAACACCATATATTTT. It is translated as CASRPSGNTIYF. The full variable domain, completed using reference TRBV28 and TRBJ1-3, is DVKVTQSSRYLVKRTGEKVFLECVQDMDHENMFWYRQDPGLGLRLIYFSYDVKMKEKGDIPEGYSVSREKKERFSLILESASTNQTSMYLCASRPSGNTIYFGEGSWLTVV.

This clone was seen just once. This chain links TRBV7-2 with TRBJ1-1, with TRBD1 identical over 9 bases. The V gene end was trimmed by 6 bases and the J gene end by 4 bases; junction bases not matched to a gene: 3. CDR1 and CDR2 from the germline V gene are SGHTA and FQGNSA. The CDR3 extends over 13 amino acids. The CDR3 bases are TGTGCCAGCAGAAGGGACAGGGCCACTGAAGCTTTCTTT. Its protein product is CASRRDRATEAFF.

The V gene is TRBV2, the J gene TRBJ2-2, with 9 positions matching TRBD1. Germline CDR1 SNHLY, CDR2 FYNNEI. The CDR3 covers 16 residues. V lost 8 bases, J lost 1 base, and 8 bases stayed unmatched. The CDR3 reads CASGATGGLNTGELFF. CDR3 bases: TGTGCCAGCGGAGCGACAGGGGGGTTGAACACCGGGGAGCTGTTTTTT.

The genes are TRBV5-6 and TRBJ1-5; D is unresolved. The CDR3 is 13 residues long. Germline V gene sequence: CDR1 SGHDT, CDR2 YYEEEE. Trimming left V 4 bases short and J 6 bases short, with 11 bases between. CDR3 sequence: CASSTVHGQPQHF. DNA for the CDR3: TGTGCCAGCAGCACGGTACACGGTCAGCCCCAGCATTTT.

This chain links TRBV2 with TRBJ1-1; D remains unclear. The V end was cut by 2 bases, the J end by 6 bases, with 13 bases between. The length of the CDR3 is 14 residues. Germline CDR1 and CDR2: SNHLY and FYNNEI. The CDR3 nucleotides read TGTGCCAGCAGTGAACCGTACGCGTTTGCTGAAGCTTTCTTT. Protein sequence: CASSEPYAFAEAFF. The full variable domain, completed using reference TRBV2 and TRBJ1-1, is EPEVTQTPSHQVTQMGQEVILRCVPISNHLYFYWYRQILGQKVEFLVSFYNNEISEKSEIFDDQFSVERPDGSNFTLKIRSTKLEDSAMYFCASSEPYAFAEAFFGQGTRLTVV.

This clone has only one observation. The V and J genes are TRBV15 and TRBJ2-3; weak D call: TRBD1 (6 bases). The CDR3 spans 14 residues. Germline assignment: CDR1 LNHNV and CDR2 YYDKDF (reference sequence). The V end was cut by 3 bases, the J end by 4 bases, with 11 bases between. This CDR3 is CATSRGEGADTQYF. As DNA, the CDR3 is TGTGCCACCAGCAGGGGAGAGGGGGCAGATACGCAGTATTTT.

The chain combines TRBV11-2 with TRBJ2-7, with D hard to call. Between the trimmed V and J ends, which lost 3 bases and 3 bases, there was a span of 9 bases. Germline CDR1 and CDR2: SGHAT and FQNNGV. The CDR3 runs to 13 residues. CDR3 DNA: TGTGCCAGCAGCTTGGCCAGGAACTACGAGCAGTACTTC. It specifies CASSLARNYEQYF.

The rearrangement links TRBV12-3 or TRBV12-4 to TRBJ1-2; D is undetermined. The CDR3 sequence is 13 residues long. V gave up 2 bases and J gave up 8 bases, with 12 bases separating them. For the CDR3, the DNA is TGTGCCAGCAGTTTAAGTCTTGTGGGAGGCTACACCTTC. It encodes CASSLSLVGGYTF.

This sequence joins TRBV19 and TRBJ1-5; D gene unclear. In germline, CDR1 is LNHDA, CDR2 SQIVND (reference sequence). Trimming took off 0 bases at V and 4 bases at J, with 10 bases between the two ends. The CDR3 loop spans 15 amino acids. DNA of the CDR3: TGTGCCAGTAGTATAGATCCCTCCATAAATCAGCCCCAGCATTTT. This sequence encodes CASSIDPSINQPQHF.

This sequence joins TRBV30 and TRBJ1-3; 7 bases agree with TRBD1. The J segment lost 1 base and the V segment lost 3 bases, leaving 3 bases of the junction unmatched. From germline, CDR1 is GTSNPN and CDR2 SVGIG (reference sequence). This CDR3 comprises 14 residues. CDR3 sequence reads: CAWRRDRSGNTIYF. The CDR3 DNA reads TGTGCCTGGAGGCGGGACAGATCTGGAAACACCATATATTTT.

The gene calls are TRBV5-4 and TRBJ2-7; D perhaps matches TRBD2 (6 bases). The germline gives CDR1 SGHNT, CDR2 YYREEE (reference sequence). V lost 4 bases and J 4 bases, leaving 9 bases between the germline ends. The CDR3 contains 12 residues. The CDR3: CASSNGLYEQYF. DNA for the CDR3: TGTGCCAGCAGCAATGGACTATACGAGCAGTACTTC. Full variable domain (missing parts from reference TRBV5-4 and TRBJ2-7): ETGVTQSPTHLIKTRGQQVTLRCSSQSGHNTVSWYQQALGQGPQFIFQYYREEENGRGNFPPRFSGLQFPNYSSELNVNALELDDSALYLCASSNGLYEQYFGPGTRLTVT.

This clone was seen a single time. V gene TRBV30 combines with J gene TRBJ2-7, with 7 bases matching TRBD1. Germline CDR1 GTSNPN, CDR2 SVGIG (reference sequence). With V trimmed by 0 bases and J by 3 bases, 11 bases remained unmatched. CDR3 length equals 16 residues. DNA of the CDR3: TGTGCCTGGAGTGTAGTGGGGACAGAGCCCTTCTACGAGCAGTACTTC. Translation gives CAWSVVGTEPFYEQYF.

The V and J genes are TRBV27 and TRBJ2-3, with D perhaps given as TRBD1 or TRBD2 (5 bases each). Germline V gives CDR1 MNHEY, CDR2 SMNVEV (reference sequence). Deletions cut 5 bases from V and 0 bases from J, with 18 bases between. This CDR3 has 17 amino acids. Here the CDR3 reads CASSPGIRWGSTDTQYF. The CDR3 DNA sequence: TGTGCCAGCAGTCCCGGAATCCGATGGGGGAGCACAGATACGCAGTATTTT.

CDR3 in DNA: TGTGCCAGCAGTTTCCCGGGAGCGGGGGGCTACGAGCAGTACTTC. It is translated as CASSFPGAGGYEQYF. The chain carries TRBV28 and TRBJ2-7; the match to TRBD2 covers 9 bases. Trimming at V came to 3 bases and at J to 3 bases, leaving 6 bases not matched to a gene. The CDR3 has 15 amino acids. Looked up from germline, CDR1 is MDHEN and CDR2 is SYDVKM.

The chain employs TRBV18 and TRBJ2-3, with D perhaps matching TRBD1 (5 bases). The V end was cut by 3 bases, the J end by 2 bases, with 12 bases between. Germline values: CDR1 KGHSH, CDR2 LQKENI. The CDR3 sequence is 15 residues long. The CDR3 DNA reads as TGTGCCAGCTCACCCACGGCAGGGCCCACAGATACGCAGTATTTT. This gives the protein CASSPTAGPTDTQYF.